The 32 T cell receptor beta chains below come from one sample, sequenced in a study of cytomegalovirus exposure and HLA in healthy donors. This table comes from immunoSEQ multiplex PCR, and its TCRdb copy is limited to in-frame clones, with some not included. The top ten hold 3% to 4% of the sample, which has about 98,000 clones, approximately 90% seen once. Sequences were obtained from PBMCs. Source of these receptors: a woman aged 25 to 39 in good health and CMV-seronegative.

Note on this clone: Other DNA sequences in this specimen translate into the identical CDR3. In DNA form, the CDR3 reads TGTGCCAGCAGTGAAGGAGGACACACATACGAGCAGTACTTC. This gives the protein CASSEGGHTYEQYF. This chain connects TRBV6-1 to TRBJ2-7; TRBD1 is a possible D gene (5 bases). Looked up from germline, CDR1 is MNHNS and CDR2 is SASEGT. This CDR3 region has 14 residues. Trimming cost V 1 base and J 4 bases, with 11 bases left between them.

The chain recombines TRBV5-4 with TRBJ2-2; D is unresolved. The ends were cut back, 0 bases at V and 5 bases at J, with 11 bases in the middle. CDR3 length equals 15 residues. The germline CDR1 and CDR2 sequences are SGHNT and YYREEE (reference sequence). The CDR3 bases are TGTGCCAGCAGCTTGGACACCTCGTGGACCGGGGAGCTGTTTTTT. As protein: CASSLDTSWTGELFF.

V is TRBV5-1 and J is TRBJ2-3; 10 nucleotides line up with TRBD2. V was clipped by 4 bases and J by 3 bases; unmatched bases: 14. Germline CDR1 is SGHRS and CDR2 is YFSETQ. The CDR3 spans 18 residues. The CDR3 nucleotides read TGCGCCAGCAGCCCGGCCCCACTAGCGGGGTATGTTACAGATACGCAGTATTTT. This sequence encodes CASSPAPLAGYVTDTQYF.

The chain is built from TRBV28 and TRBJ2-7; 12 bases agree with TRBD1. The CDR3 has 17 residues. Germline lookup yields CDR1 MDHEN and CDR2 SYDVKM. Trimming took 5 bases from V and 5 from J; bases not matched to a gene: 13. CDR3 protein: CASSPSRWGQGAHEQYF. As DNA, the CDR3 is TGTGCCAGCAGTCCCTCCCGTTGGGGACAGGGGGCCCACGAGCAGTACTTC. The full variable domain, its missing parts supplied by reference TRBV28 and TRBJ2-7, is DVKVTQSSRYLVKRTGEKVFLECVQDMDHENMFWYRQDPGLGLRLIYFSYDVKMKEKGDIPEGYSVSREKKERFSLILESASTNQTSMYLCASSPSRWGQGAHEQYFGPGTRLTVT.

This clone was detected only a few times. The rearrangement joins TRBV18 to TRBJ2-7; no clear D gene. In germline, CDR1 is KGHSH, CDR2 LQKENI. The CDR3 consists of 13 residues. The germline V and J ends were trimmed by 2 bases and 3 bases, with 8 bases remaining between them. The CDR3 region has the DNA TGTGCCAGCTCACCAGGGCGAGACTACGAGCAGTACTTC. Its translation: CASSPGRDYEQYF.

This CDR3 reads CASSEGPLAVTGELFF. The CDR3 coding sequence is TGTGCCAGCAGTGAAGGCCCCCTAGCAGTCACCGGGGAGCTGTTTTTT. The chain links TRBV2 to TRBJ2-2, with D tentatively TRBD2 (5 bases). Germline V gene sequence: CDR1 SNHLY, CDR2 FYNNEI. This CDR3 region has 16 residues. Trimming took off 1 base at V and 4 bases at J, with 13 bases between the two ends.

The V and J genes are TRBV7-2 and TRBJ2-1, with D possibly TRBD1 on 5 matching bases. The CDR3 extends over 15 amino acids. Looked up from germline, CDR1 is SGHTA and CDR2 is FQGNSA. V was shortened by 4 bases and J by 3 bases, with 13 bases between the two germline ends. CDR3 sequence (DNA): TGTGCCAGCAGCTGGCAGGGCACCCTCTACAATGAGCAGTTCTTC. Translated, it gives CASSWQGTLYNEQFF.

This sequence joins TRBV9 and TRBJ1-4; 8 nucleotides line up with TRBD1. The CDR3 sequence is 14 residues long. The V and J ends lost 1 base and 8 bases, in that order; junction bases with no gene match: 4. Germline CDR1 and CDR2: SGDLS and YYNGEE. DNA for the CDR3: TGTGCCAGCAGCGTACGGACAGGGAACGAAAAACTGTTTTTT. It is translated as CASSVRTGNEKLFF.

The chain recombines TRBV20-1 with TRBJ2-5, with TRBD1 as a possible D gene (7 bases). The germline CDR1 and CDR2 sequences are DFQATT and SNEGSKA (reference sequence). CDR3 length: 11 amino acids. The CDR3 protein is CSRQGGETQYF. The CDR3 DNA reads TGCTCCCGGCAGGGGGGAGAGACCCAGTACTTC.

V gene TRBV15 combines with J gene TRBJ2-7; 7 nucleotides agree with TRBD1. Germline loops: CDR1 LNHNV, CDR2 YYDKDF (reference sequence). CDR3 length: 14 residues. V was pared by 4 bases and J by 5 bases, with 8 bases of the junction left unmatched. The CDR3, as DNA: TGTGCCACCAGCATTTCACAGGGGAACAACGAGCAGTACTTC. Amino acids: CATSISQGNNEQYF.

The CDR3 DNA reads as TGTGCCAGCAGCGTTATCACAGATACGCAGTATTTT. Translation gives CASSVITDTQYF. V gene TRBV2 combines with J gene TRBJ2-3; D gene ambiguous. The CDR3 is 12 amino acids. Germline CDR1 and CDR2: SNHLY and FYNNEI. Between the trimmed V and J ends, which lost 6 bases and 2 bases, there was a span of 6 bases. Looking up the rest from reference TRBV2 and TRBJ2-3 gives the full variable domain: EPEVTQTPSHQVTQMGQEVILRCVPISNHLYFYWYRQILGQKVEFLVSFYNNEISEKSEIFDDQFSVERPDGSNFTLKIRSTKLEDSAMYFCASSVITDTQYFGPGTRLTVL.

The chain has TRBV15 and TRBJ2-5; 7 nucleotides match TRBD2. CDR3 length: 12 residues. V shed 5 bases and J 9 bases; nucleotides not matched to a gene: 6. Germline loops: CDR1 LNHNV, CDR2 YYDKDF (reference sequence). The DNA for the CDR3 is TGTGCCACCAGCCCACCAGGGAGGGCCCAGTACTTC. It specifies CATSPPGRAQYF.

The chain employs TRBV4-2 and TRBJ2-7; 12 bases map to TRBD2. Germline lookup yields CDR1 LGHNA and CDR2 YNFKEQ. This CDR3 contains 16 residues. The ends lost 3 bases at V and 3 bases at J; junction bases unmatched: 6. The CDR3 here is CASSHGLTSGSYEQYF. The CDR3 bases are TGTGCCAGCAGCCACGGTTTGACTAGCGGGAGCTACGAGCAGTACTTC.

The chain has TRBV29-1 and TRBJ2-6, with D perhaps matching TRBD2 (5 bases). This CDR3 contains 17 residues. V lost 6 bases to trimming and J lost 4 bases, with 22 bases between them. CDR1 is SQVTM, CDR2 ANQGSEA, per germline. The CDR3 loop is CSVLARGPSAGANVLTF. The CDR3 DNA follows: TGCAGCGTCCTTGCCCGCGGGCCCTCGGCGGGGGCCAACGTCCTGACTTTC.

The chain employs TRBV27 and TRBJ1-1; 8 bases fit TRBD1. This CDR3 is built from 16 residues. V shed 3 bases and J 1 base; nucleotides not matched to a gene: 7. Per the germline V gene, CDR1 is MNHEY and CDR2 is SMNVEV (reference sequence). The CDR3 here is CASSFNRGRGNTEAFF. CDR3 coding DNA: TGTGCCAGCAGTTTCAACAGGGGGAGGGGGAACACTGAAGCTTTCTTT.

This clone has ten or more counts. The chain links TRBV10-1 to TRBJ1-6, with no clear D. Germline V gene lookup returns CDR1 WNHNN and CDR2 SYGVQD (reference sequence). Trimming removed 2 bases at V and 7 bases at J, with 3 bases between. CDR3 length: 12 residues. The CDR3 here is CASSEENSPLHF. The CDR3 nucleotides read TGCGCCAGCAGTGAGGAGAATTCACCCCTCCACTTT.

The chain recombines TRBV27 with TRBJ1-2; 9 positions agree with TRBD1. Germline V gene lookup returns CDR1 MNHEY and CDR2 SMNVEV (reference sequence). This CDR3 is built from 16 residues. V was pared by 3 bases and J by 7 bases, with 12 bases of the junction left unmatched. For the CDR3, the DNA is TGTGCCAGCAGTTTCGGCTCCGGGACAGGGATTATTGGCTACACCTTC. As protein: CASSFGSGTGIIGYTF.

The CDR3 DNA reads TGTGCCAGCAGCCAAGAAAGAAGAGGGCTCTATGGCTACACCTTC. Protein sequence: CASSQERRGLYGYTF. The chain is built from TRBV4-2 and TRBJ1-2, with D hard to call. The CDR3 is 15 residues long. V lost 0 bases, J lost 4 bases, and 12 bases lay in between. The germline V gene encodes CDR1 LGHNA and CDR2 YNFKEQ.

CDR3 in amino acids: CASSPSVGGEAFF. The CDR3 DNA sequence: TGTGCCAGCTCACCGAGCGTTGGGGGGGAGGCTTTCTTT. The V gene is TRBV18, the J gene TRBJ1-1, with a possible D match to TRBD1 (5 bases). This CDR3 spans 13 amino acids. Germline CDR1 KGHSH, CDR2 LQKENI. V shed 3 bases and J shed 11 bases, with 16 bases lying between them. Based on the CDR3 plus reference TRBV18 and TRBJ1-1, the full variable domain is NAGVMQNPRHLVRRRGQEARLRCSPMKGHSHVYWYRQLPEEGLKFMVYLQKENIIDESGMPKERFSAEFPKEGPSILRIQQVVRGDSAAYFCASSPSVGGEAFFGQGTRLTVV.

This sequence joins TRBV5-1 and TRBJ2-7; 7 bases fit TRBD2. This CDR3 comprises 13 residues. The germline V gene encodes CDR1 SGHRS and CDR2 YFSETQ. V lost 0 bases and J lost 5; bases outside the gene matches: 2. CDR3 in DNA: TGCGCCAGCAGCTTGGAAGGACTAGACGAGCAGTACTTC. It is translated as CASSLEGLDEQYF.

The gene calls are TRBV6-5 and TRBJ1-2; D not certain. V lost 7 bases and J 8 bases, leaving 20 bases between the germline ends. From germline, CDR1 is MNHEY and CDR2 SVGAGI. This CDR3 spans 14 amino acids. CDR3 in DNA: TGTGCCAGCAACCCATTACCGGGAGGCGGAGGCTACACCTTC. Amino acids: CASNPLPGGGGYTF.

The J gene is TRBJ2-1, the V gene TRBV2; 11 nucleotides line up with TRBD1. The CDR3 is 15 residues long. V shed 6 bases, J shed 9 bases, and the junction held 10 bases outside the gene matches. Germline assignment: CDR1 SNHLY and CDR2 FYNNEI. CDR3 coding DNA: TGTGCCAGCAGGAGGGACAGGGGGGATCTAGCTGAGCAGTTCTTC. Encoded protein: CASRRDRGDLAEQFF.

The rearrangement links TRBV10-3 to TRBJ1-2, with TRBD1 matching over 11 bases. V lost 8 bases to trimming and J lost 1 base; unmatched junction nucleotides: 3. Per germline, CDR1 ENHRY and CDR2 SYGVKD. The CDR3 has 14 residues. The CDR3 DNA is TGTGCCATCGTCGGGACAGGGGGTAACTATGGCTACACCTTC. It encodes CAIVGTGGNYGYTF.

This chain links TRBV5-1 with TRBJ2-1, with 10 positions matching TRBD1. Looked up from germline, CDR1 is SGHRS and CDR2 is YFSETQ. The CDR3 covers 16 residues. The J segment lost 6 bases and the V segment lost 5 bases, leaving 11 bases of the junction unmatched. CDR3 nucleotide sequence: TGCGCCAGCAGGACCCCGGGACAGGGGAACATCAATGAGCAGTTCTTC. It is translated as CASRTPGQGNINEQFF.

The V call is TRBV27, the J call TRBJ2-1, with 13 bases matching TRBD2. The V gene end was trimmed by 9 bases and the J gene end by 6 bases; junction bases not matched to a gene: 5. The CDR3 is 14 amino acids. Germline assignment: CDR1 MNHEY and CDR2 SMNVEV (reference sequence). CDR3 residues: CASRTSGSANEQFF. CDR3 nucleotides: TGTGCCAGTCGGACTAGCGGGAGCGCCAATGAGCAGTTCTTC.

The chain has TRBV7-9 and TRBJ2-7; the D is unclear. The CDR3 has 14 residues. CDR1 is SEHNR and CDR2 is FQNEAQ in the germline V gene (reference sequence). V lost 5 bases, J lost 1 base, and 12 bases lay in between. The CDR3 loop reads CASSPLGSSYEQYF. The CDR3 DNA is TGTGCCAGCAGCCCCCTCGGTAGTTCCTACGAGCAGTACTTC.

The J gene is TRBJ2-1, the V gene TRBV5-6, with a possible D match to TRBD2 (6 bases). The CDR3 consists of 15 residues. V gave up 2 bases and J gave up 4 bases, with 13 bases separating them. Germline CDR1 reads SGHDT; CDR2 reads YYEEEE. The CDR3, as DNA: TGTGCCAGCAGCTTCTCCCGGCTAGCGTACAATGAGCAGTTCTTC. Encoded protein: CASSFSRLAYNEQFF.

The chain is built from TRBV7-9 and TRBJ1-2, with 8 nucleotides matching TRBD1. The CDR3 totals 13 residues. Germline CDR1 SEHNR, CDR2 FQNEAQ (reference sequence). J gave up 6 bases and V 5 bases, and 5 bases lay outside the gene matches. CDR3 in DNA: TGTGCCAGCAGCATACAGGGGGATCATGGCTACACCTTC. As protein: CASSIQGDHGYTF.

This clone showed up just a few times. The chain joins TRBV7-2 to TRBJ2-7, with a weak D call TRBD2 (6 bases). There are 14 residues in the CDR3. Germline V lookup: CDR1 SGHTA, CDR2 FQGNSA. Trimming shortened V by 7 bases and J by 2 bases, and 15 bases separated the two germline ends. The CDR3 here is CASKAGLTPYEQYF. In DNA form, the CDR3 reads TGTGCCAGCAAGGCGGGGCTAACCCCCTACGAGCAGTACTTC.

The genes are TRBV4-3 and TRBJ1-4; no clear D. The ends were cut back, 2 bases at V and 6 bases at J, with 10 bases in the middle. The germline gives CDR1 LGHNA, CDR2 YSLEER. The CDR3 is made up of 14 amino acids. This CDR3 is CASSQLGSDEKLFF. In DNA form, the CDR3 reads TGCGCCAGCAGCCAATTAGGCAGCGATGAAAAACTGTTTTTT.

To note about this clone: The junction shows a germline mismatch at one end, possibly a read error. The chain uses TRBV19 and TRBJ2-5, with TRBD1 matching 7 bases. The CDR3 loop spans 14 amino acids. From germline, CDR1 is LNHDA and CDR2 SQIVND (reference sequence). The CDR3 nucleotides read TGTGCCAGTAGTACTCGGGACAGCCAAGGGACCCAGTACTTC. As protein: CASSTRDSQGTQYF.

V gene TRBV5-6 combines with J gene TRBJ1-1; D not certain. Trimming took off 4 bases at V and 1 base at J, with 8 bases between the two ends. There are 13 residues in the CDR3. Germline loops: CDR1 SGHDT, CDR2 YYEEEE. The CDR3, as DNA: TGTGCCAGCAGCGAGGACTCGAACACTGAAGCTTTCTTT. Encoded protein: CASSEDSNTEAFF.